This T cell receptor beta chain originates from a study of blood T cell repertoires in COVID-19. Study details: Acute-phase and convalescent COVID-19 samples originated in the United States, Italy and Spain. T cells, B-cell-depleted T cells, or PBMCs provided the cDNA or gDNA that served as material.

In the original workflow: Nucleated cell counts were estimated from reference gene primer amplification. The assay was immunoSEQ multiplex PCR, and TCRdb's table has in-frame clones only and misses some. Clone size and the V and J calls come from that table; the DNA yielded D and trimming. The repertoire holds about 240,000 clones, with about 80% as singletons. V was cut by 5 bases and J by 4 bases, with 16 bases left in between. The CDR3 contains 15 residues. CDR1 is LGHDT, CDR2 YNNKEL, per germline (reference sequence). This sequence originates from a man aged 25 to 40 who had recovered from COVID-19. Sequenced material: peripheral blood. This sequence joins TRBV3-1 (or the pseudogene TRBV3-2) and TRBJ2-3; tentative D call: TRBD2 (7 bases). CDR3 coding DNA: TGTGCCAGCAGCTACACAGGGAGGGTCCCAGATACGCAGTATTTT. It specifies CASSYTGRVPDTQYF.